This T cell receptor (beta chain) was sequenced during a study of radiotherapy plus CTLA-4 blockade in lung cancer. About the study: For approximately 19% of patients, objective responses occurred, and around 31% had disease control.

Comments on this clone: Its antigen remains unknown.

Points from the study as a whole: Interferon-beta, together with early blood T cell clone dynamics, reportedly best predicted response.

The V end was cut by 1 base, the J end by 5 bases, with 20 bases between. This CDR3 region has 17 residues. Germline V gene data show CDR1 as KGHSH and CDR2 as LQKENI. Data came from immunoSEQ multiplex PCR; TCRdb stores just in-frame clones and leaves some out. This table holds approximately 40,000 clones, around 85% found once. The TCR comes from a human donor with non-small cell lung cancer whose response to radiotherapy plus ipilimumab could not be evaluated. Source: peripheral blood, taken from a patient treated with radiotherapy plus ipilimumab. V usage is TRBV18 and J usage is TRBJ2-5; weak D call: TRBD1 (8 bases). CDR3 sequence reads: CASSPRGGGRGLETQYF. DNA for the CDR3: TGTGCCAGCTCACCACGCGGCGGGGGCAGGGGGCTGGAGACCCAGTACTTC.